These T cell receptor beta chains were read from a single sample in a study of cytomegalovirus exposure and HLA in healthy donors. TCRdb's copy holds only in-frame clones and misses some; the assay was immunoSEQ multiplex PCR. Of 65,000 or so clones in the sample, 55% to 65% were seen once. Material: PBMCs. The receptors derive from a man aged 25-45 years in good health and CMV-seronegative. The conserved cysteine and the conserved F or W are not part of the CDR3 here.

cdr3_length: 11
v_call: TRBV6-5
cdr3_aa: ASSLQGAYEQY

cdr3_length: 13
v_call: TRBV4-2
cdr3_aa: ASSQKRGDQETQY

cdr3_length: 12
v_call: TRBV4-1
cdr3_aa: ASSRGQPNTEAF

cdr3_length: 11
v_call: TRBV29-1
cdr3_aa: SGYRDSPYGYT

cdr3_length: 10
v_call: TRBV5-1
cdr3_aa: ASSLNIYEQY

cdr3_length: 10
v_call: TRBV30
cdr3_aa: AWSNQGYEQY

cdr3_length: 9
v_call: TRBV29-1
cdr3_aa: SVGLNTEAF

cdr3_length: 14
v_call: TRBV30
cdr3_aa: AWSVRWRTGGSPLH

cdr3_length: 12
v_call: TRBV5-1
cdr3_aa: ASSSSGTGVGYT

cdr3_length: 9
v_call: TRBV25-1
cdr3_aa: ASRRRNEQF

cdr3_length: 13
v_call: TRBV2
cdr3_aa: ASSRQGASTDTQY

cdr3_length: 10
v_call: TRBV29-1
cdr3_aa: SARTVQETQY

cdr3_length: 12
v_call: TRBV6-6
cdr3_aa: ASSYGDSNYGYT

cdr3_length: 13
v_call: TRBV9
cdr3_aa: ASSVGTLGTDTQY

cdr3_length: 14
v_call: TRBV10-3
cdr3_aa: AISEGGTGVSYEQY

cdr3_length: 11
v_call: TRBV5-1
cdr3_aa: ASTAGGGTEAF

cdr3_length: 10
v_call: TRBV2
cdr3_aa: ASGDTGAEAF

cdr3_length: 13
v_call: TRBV7-2
cdr3_aa: ASSLLAGPEETQY

cdr3_length: 12
v_call: TRBV6-5
cdr3_aa: ASRGLRGYNEQF

cdr3_length: 11
v_call: TRBV4-1
cdr3_aa: ASSPRDMYGYT

cdr3_length: 11
v_call: TRBV5-1
cdr3_aa: ASSPLGGGEQY

cdr3_length: 12
v_call: TRBV30
cdr3_aa: AWSAGTGISPLH

cdr3_length: 13
v_call: TRBV5-4
cdr3_aa: ASSLAGQYQETQY

cdr3_length: 10
v_call: TRBV5-6
cdr3_aa: ASSPGGGGYT

cdr3_length: 14
v_call: TRBV4-2
cdr3_aa: ASSQDTASSRYEQY

cdr3_length: 13
v_call: TRBV29-1
cdr3_aa: SVEGGVGGPDTQY

cdr3_length: 12
v_call: TRBV6-4
cdr3_aa: ASSNRGDTGELF

cdr3_length: 12
v_call: TRBV6-4
cdr3_aa: ASSKRGHTDTQY

cdr3_length: 10
v_call: TRBV29-1
cdr3_aa: SVGQGGEKLF

cdr3_length: 12
v_call: TRBV7-6
cdr3_aa: ASSLAAGGGKLF

cdr3_length: 13
v_call: TRBV6-5
cdr3_aa: ASSLDRASGNTIY

cdr3_length: 13
v_call: TRBV6-5
cdr3_aa: ASRAPTGSGNTIY

cdr3_length: 13
v_call: TRBV19
cdr3_aa: ASSAGGTANSPLH

cdr3_length: 14
v_call: TRBV4-1
cdr3_aa: ASSQDRTGGLIEQF

cdr3_length: 13
v_call: TRBV30
cdr3_aa: AWSDGGAGVYGYT

cdr3_length: 15
v_call: TRBV29-1
cdr3_aa: SVGGKGGRTGTDTQY

cdr3_length: 13
v_call: TRBV9
cdr3_aa: ASSVGGDRVGGYT

cdr3_length: 10
v_call: TRBV6-6
cdr3_aa: AGRDSSTEAF

cdr3_length: 9
v_call: TRBV5-6
cdr3_aa: ASSFYETQY

cdr3_length: 14
v_call: TRBV5-1
cdr3_aa: ASSLEGQAGSSPLH

cdr3_length: 11
v_call: TRBV4-2
cdr3_aa: ASSLSPSYEQY